This TCR beta chain emerged from a study of cytomegalovirus exposure and HLA in healthy donors. The study's findings and limits: Sequencing likely caused a cluster of highly shared sequence variants. It was reported that the classifier diagnosed cytomegalovirus status with high specificity and sensitivity in both the original and validation cohorts.

About this clone: Its antigen is currently unknown.

The CDR3 loop spans 14 amino acids. The V gene's germline CDR1 is SGHRS and CDR2 YFSETQ. The J segment lost 7 bases and the V segment lost 3 bases, leaving 4 bases of the junction unmatched. In the PCR, 60 Vbeta and 13 Jbeta primers were used. How the authors handled the data: Approximately 11 million shared chains were among the approximately 82 million unique TCR beta chains that a later analysis counted. Profiling relied on immunoSEQ multiplex PCR, and the TCRdb table lists in-frame clones only, not all of them. V, J and clone size derive from that table, while D and trimming were established from the DNA sequence. Here the sample table reports 140,000 to 150,000 clones.

The chain links TRBV5-1 to TRBJ1-4, with 9 bases matching TRBD1. Sequencing was carried out using PBMCs. This clonotype originated in a male donor in good health and CMV-seronegative. The CDR3 sequence is CASSYGTGTEKLFF. The CDR3 DNA follows: TGCGCCAGCAGCTACGGGACAGGGACTGAAAAACTGTTTTTT. The complete variable domain, with remaining parts taken from reference TRBV5-1 and TRBJ1-4, reads KAGVTQTPRYLIKTRGQQVTLSCSPISGHRSVSWYQQTPGQGLQFLFEYFSETQRNKGNFPGRFSGRQFSNSRSEMNVSTLELGDSALYLCASSYGTGTEKLFFGSGTQLSVL.